The rows below give T cell receptor beta chains drawn from one sample of a study of blood T cell repertoires in COVID-19. Data came from immunoSEQ multiplex PCR; TCRdb stores just in-frame clones and leaves some out. The sample lists roughly 180,000 clones, roughly 80% occurring once. Sequencing input: PBMCs or T cells enriched from blood (not recorded which). All receptors derive from a woman aged 45-65 years who had recovered from COVID-19. CDR3s include the opening cysteine and the closing phenylalanine or tryptophan. D genes are given only for firm matches. Rows may omit the clone size; those that give it use once, few, many or a size class.

clone_size,j_call,d_call,v_call,cdr3_nt,cdr3_aa
.,TRBJ1-6,TRBD1,TRBV6-2/TRBV6-3,TGTGCCAGCAGTTACTCGGGACAGATTGCTAATTCACCCCTCCACTTT,CASSYSGQIANSPLHF
few,TRBJ2-3,TRBD2,TRBV5-1,TGCGCCAGCAGCTTGGGCGGGGGTAGCACAGATACGCAGTATTTT,CASSLGGGSTDTQYF
.,TRBJ1-6,TRBD1,TRBV5-1,TGCGCCAGCAGCTTGGCGGGGACAGGGATAGACTCACCCCTCCACTTT,CASSLAGTGIDSPLHF
.,TRBJ1-4,TRBD1,TRBV18,TGTGCCAGCTCAGGGACAGGACAAGAAAAACTGTTTTTT,CASSGTGQEKLFF
once,TRBJ1-5,.,TRBV5-1,TGCGCCAGCAGCTTGGAAGGGGCGAGCAATCAGCCCCAGCATTTT,CASSLEGASNQPQHF
.,TRBJ1-1,.,TRBV10-3,TGTGCCATCCGCGGAAGGTTCCTGAACACTGAAGCTTTCTTT,CAIRGRFLNTEAFF
.,TRBJ1-2,.,TRBV18,TGTGCCAGCTCACCGGTGGAGGGGACCTCCTCGGGCTACACCTTC,CASSPVEGTSSGYTF
few,TRBJ1-2,.,TRBV28,TGTGCCAGCAGTCTAAGGGGGAACTATGGCTACACCTTC,CASSLRGNYGYTF
.,TRBJ1-1,.,TRBV30,TGTGCCTGGGGAAGACTTGAGAACACTGAAGCTTTCTTT,CAWGRLENTEAFF
.,TRBJ2-2,.,TRBV27,TGTGCCAGCAGTTTAGAGGAGTACGGAGAGCTGTTTTTT,CASSLEEYGELFF
.,TRBJ1-2,.,TRBV4-3,TGCGCCAGCAGCCAAACCACAGGGATGGACTATGGCTACACCTTC,CASSQTTGMDYGYTF
.,TRBJ1-1,.,TRBV7-2,TGTGCCAGCAGCTTATCTGTGAACACTGAAGCTTTCTTT,CASSLSVNTEAFF
.,TRBJ2-2,.,TRBV14,TGTGCCAGCAGCCGGGGAGTGAACACCGGGGAGCTGTTTTTT,CASSRGVNTGELFF
.,TRBJ2-1,TRBD2,TRBV9,TGTGCCAGCTCCCGAGCCAGCGGGACCCATGAGCAGTTCTTC,CASSRASGTHEQFF
.,TRBJ2-5,.,TRBV5-1,TGCGCCAGCAGCTTGGGAAGGGGGGGAGAGACCCAGTACTTC,CASSLGRGGETQYF
.,TRBJ2-2,.,TRBV9,TGTGCCAGCAGCGTAGGGTCTATTCACACCGGGGAGCTGTTTTTT,CASSVGSIHTGELFF
.,TRBJ1-5,.,TRBV28,TGTGCCAGCAGTCCCCTCCAGGGAGGGGGGCCATATAGCAATCAGCCCCAGCATTTT,CASSPLQGGGPYSNQPQHF
.,TRBJ2-5,.,TRBV11-2,TGTGCCAGCAGCTTAGGAGAGGGGGTACAAGAGACCCAGTACTTC,CASSLGEGVQETQYF
.,TRBJ1-4,.,TRBV11-2,TGTGCCAGCAGCTCCGTAGGGGCTAAGCATGAAAAACTGTTTTTT,CASSSVGAKHEKLFF
.,TRBJ2-4,TRBD1,TRBV2,TGTGCCAGCAAGCAGGGACAGGCCAAAAACATTCAGTACTTC,CASKQGQAKNIQYF
.,TRBJ2-5,.,TRBV19,TGTGCCAGTAGTATAGATGGTCGGGAATCGGAGACCCAGTACTTC,CASSIDGRESETQYF
.,TRBJ1-3,.,TRBV7-6,TGTGCCAGCAGCTTAGAACTGGGAAACACCATATATTTT,CASSLELGNTIYF
.,TRBJ2-5,.,TRBV28,TGTGCCAGCAGTCTACGGGGGGAGACCCAGTACTTC,CASSLRGETQYF
once,TRBJ1-1,.,TRBV7-9,TGTGCCAGCAGCCCTTTAGTAAACACTGAAGCTTTCTTT,CASSPLVNTEAFF